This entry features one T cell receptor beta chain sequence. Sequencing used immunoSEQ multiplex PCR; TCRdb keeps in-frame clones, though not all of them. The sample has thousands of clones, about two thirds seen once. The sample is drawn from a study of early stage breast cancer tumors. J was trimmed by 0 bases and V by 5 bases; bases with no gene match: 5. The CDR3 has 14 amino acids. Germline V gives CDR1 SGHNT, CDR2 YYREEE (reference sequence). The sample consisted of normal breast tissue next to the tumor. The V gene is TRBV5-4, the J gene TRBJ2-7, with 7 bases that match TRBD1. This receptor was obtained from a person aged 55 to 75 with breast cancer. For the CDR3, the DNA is TGTGCCAGCAGAACCGGGACAGACTCCTACGAGCAGTACTTC. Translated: CASRTGTDSYEQYF.